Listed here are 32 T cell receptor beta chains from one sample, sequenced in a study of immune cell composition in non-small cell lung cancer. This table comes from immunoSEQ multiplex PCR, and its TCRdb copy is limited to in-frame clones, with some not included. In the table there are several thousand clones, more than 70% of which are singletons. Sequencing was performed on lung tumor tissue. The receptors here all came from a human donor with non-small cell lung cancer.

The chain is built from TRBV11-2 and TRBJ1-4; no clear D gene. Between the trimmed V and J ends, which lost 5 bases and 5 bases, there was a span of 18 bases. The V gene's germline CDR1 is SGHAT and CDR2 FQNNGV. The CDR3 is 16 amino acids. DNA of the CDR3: TGTGCCAGCAGCCCCTCGTCGGGGTTTAGAAATGAAAAACTGTTTTTT. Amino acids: CASSPSSGFRNEKLFF.

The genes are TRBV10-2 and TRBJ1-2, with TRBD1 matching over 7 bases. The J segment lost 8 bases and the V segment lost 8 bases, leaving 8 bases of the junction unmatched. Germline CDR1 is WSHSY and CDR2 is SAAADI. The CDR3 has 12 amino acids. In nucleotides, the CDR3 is TGCGCCAGCTACGACAGGGCGACGGGCTACACCTTC. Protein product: CASYDRATGYTF.

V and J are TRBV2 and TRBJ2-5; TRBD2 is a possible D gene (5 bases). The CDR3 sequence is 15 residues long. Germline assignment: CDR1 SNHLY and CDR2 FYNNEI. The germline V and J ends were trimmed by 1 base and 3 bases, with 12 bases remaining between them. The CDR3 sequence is CASSEGPGSEETQYF. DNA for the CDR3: TGTGCCAGCAGTGAAGGTCCGGGATCAGAAGAGACCCAGTACTTC.

The CDR3 spells CASSYQGSGNQPQHF. CDR3 bases: TGTGCCAGCAGCTATCAGGGTTCAGGGAATCAGCCCCAGCATTTT. This sequence joins TRBV7-2 and TRBJ1-5; D might be TRBD1 (5 bases). CDR3 length equals 15 residues. Germline V gene sequence: CDR1 SGHTA, CDR2 FQGNSA. V dropped 4 bases and J dropped 4 bases, with 14 bases sitting between them.

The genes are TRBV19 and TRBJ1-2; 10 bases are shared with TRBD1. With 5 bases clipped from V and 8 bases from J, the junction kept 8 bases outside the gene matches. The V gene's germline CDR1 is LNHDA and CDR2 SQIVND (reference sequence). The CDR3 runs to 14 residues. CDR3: CASSPPGQGEGYTF. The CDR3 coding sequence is TGTGCCAGTAGTCCTCCTGGACAGGGGGAAGGCTACACCTTC.

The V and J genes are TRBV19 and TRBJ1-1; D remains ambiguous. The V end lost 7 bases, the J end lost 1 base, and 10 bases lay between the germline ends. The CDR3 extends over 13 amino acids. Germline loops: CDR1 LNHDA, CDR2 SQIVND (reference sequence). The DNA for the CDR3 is TGTGCCAGTAAGTTCTACCGGAACACTGAAGCTTTCTTT. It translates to CASKFYRNTEAFF.

The CDR3, as DNA: TGCGCCAGCAGCTTAGGGGAATCCTACGAGCAGTACTTC. It translates to CASSLGESYEQYF. The V call is TRBV5-1, the J call TRBJ2-7, with a tentative D call TRBD1 (5 bases). The V end lost 2 bases, the J end lost 1 base, and 7 bases lay between the germline ends. Germline CDR1 is SGHRS and CDR2 is YFSETQ. The CDR3 is made up of 13 amino acids.

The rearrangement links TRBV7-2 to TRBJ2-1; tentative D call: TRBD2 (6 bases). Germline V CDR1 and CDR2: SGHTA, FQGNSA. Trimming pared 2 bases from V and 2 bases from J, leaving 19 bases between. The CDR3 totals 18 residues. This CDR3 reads CASSLRVLAGPTYNEQFF. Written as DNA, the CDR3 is TGTGCCAGCAGCTTAAGGGTTTTGGCGGGGCCCACCTACAATGAGCAGTTCTTC.

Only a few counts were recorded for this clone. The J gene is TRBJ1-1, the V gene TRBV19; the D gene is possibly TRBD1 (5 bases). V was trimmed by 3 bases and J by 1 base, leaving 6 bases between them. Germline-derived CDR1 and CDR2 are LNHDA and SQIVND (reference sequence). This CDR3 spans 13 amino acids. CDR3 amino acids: CASSIGQNTEAFF. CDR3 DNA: TGTGCCAGTAGTATCGGACAGAACACTGAAGCTTTCTTT. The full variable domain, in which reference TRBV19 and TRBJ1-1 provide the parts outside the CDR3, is DGGITQSPKYLFRKEGQNVTLSCEQNLNHDAMYWYRQDPGQGLRLIYYSQIVNDFQKGDIAEGYSVSREKKESFPLTVTSAQKNPTAFYLCASSIGQNTEAFFGQGTRLTVV.

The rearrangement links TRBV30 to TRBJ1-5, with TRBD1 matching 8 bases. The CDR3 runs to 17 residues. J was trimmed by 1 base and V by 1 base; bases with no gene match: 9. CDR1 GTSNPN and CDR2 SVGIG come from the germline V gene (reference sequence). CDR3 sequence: CAWSGKRQGTSNQPQHF. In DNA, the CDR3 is TGTGCCTGGAGTGGGAAGAGACAGGGGACAAGCAATCAGCCCCAGCATTTT.

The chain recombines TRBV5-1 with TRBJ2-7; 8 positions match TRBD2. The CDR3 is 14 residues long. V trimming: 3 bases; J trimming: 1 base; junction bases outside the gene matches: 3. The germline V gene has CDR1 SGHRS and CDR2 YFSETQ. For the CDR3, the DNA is TGCGCCAGCAGCTCCGGGGGGGGGTCCTACGAGCAGTACTTC. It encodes CASSSGGGSYEQYF.

The CDR3 region has the DNA TGTGCCAGCTCACCCCTGGCAGAGAACACCGGGGAGCTGTTTTTT. Encoded protein: CASSPLAENTGELFF. The gene calls are TRBV18 and TRBJ2-2; D call uncertain. Trimming removed 3 bases from V and 1 base from J, with 9 bases in between. CDR3 length: 15 amino acids. CDR1 is KGHSH, CDR2 LQKENI, per germline.

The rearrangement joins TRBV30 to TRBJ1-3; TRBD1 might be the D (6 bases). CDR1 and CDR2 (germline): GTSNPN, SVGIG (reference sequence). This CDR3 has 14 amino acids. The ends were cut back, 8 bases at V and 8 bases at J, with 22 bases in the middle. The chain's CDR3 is CATVTGYSGDTIYF. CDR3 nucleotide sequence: TGTGCCACTGTAACAGGGTATTCTGGGGACACCATATATTTT.

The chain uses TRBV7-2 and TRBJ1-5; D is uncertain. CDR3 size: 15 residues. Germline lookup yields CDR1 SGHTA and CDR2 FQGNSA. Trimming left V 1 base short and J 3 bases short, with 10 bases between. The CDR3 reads CASSLGRQDNQPQHF. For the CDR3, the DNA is TGTGCCAGCAGCTTAGGCCGACAAGACAATCAGCCCCAGCATTTT.

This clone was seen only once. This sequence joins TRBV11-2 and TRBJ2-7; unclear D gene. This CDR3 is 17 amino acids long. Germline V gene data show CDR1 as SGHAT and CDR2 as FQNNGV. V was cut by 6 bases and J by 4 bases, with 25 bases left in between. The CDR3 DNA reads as TGTGCCAGCAGATCTAGTTCCAACCCGTCGGCAGAGTACGAGCAGTACTTC. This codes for CASRSSSNPSAEYEQYF.

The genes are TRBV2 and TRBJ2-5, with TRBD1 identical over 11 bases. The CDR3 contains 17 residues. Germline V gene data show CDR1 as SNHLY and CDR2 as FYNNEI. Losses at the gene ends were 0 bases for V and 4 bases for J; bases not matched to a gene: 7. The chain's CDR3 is CASSEAVFGTGGETQYF. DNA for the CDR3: TGTGCCAGCAGTGAAGCGGTGTTTGGGACAGGGGGAGAGACCCAGTACTTC.

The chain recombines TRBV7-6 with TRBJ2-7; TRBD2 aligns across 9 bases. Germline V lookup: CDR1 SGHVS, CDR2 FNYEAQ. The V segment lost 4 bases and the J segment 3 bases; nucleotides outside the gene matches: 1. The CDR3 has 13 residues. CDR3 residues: CASSYSGGYEQYF. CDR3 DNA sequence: TGTGCCAGCAGCTATAGCGGGGGCTACGAGCAGTACTTC.

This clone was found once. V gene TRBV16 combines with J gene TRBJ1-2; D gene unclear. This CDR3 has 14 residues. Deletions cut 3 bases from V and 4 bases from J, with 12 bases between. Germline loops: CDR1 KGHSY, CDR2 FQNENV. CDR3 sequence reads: CASSHPAEGYGYTF. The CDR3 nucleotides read TGTGCCAGCAGCCATCCGGCGGAAGGCTATGGCTACACCTTC. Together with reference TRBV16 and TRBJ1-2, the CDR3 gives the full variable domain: GEEVAQTPKHLVRGEGQKAKLYCAPIKGHSYVFWYQQVLKNEFKFLISFQNENVFDETGMPKERFSAKCLPNSPCSLEIQATKLEDSAVYFCASSHPAEGYGYTFGSGTRLTVV.

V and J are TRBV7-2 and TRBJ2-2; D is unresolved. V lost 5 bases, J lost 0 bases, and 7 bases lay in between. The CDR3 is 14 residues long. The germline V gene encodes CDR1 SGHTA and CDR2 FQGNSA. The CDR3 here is CASSIGSNTGELFF. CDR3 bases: TGTGCCAGCAGCATTGGCTCGAACACCGGGGAGCTGTTTTTT.

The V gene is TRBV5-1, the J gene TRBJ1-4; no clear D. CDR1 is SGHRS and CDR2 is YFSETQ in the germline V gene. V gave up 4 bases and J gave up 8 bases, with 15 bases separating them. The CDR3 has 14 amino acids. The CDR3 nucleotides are TGCGCCAGCAGCCTAGGAAGTTCGGGGGAAAAACTGTTTTTT. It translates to CASSLGSSGEKLFF. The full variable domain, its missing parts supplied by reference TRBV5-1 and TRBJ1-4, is KAGVTQTPRYLIKTRGQQVTLSCSPISGHRSVSWYQQTPGQGLQFLFEYFSETQRNKGNFPGRFSGRQFSNSRSEMNVSTLELGDSALYLCASSLGSSGEKLFFGSGTQLSVL.

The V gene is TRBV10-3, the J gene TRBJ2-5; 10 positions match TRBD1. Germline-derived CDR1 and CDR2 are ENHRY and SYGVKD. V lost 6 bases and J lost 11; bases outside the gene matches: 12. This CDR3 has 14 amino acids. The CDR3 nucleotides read TGTGCCATCAGCCCCGGGACAGGGGACGAAGAGCAGTACTTC. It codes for CAISPGTGDEEQYF.

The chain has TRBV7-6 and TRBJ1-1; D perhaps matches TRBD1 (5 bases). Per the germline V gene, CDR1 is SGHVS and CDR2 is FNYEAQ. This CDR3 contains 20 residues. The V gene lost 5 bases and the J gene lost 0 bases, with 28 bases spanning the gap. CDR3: CASSGDTDRNSFSLNTEAFF. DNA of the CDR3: TGTGCCAGCAGCGGCGACACCGACAGAAACTCTTTTTCCCTGAACACTGAAGCTTTCTTT.

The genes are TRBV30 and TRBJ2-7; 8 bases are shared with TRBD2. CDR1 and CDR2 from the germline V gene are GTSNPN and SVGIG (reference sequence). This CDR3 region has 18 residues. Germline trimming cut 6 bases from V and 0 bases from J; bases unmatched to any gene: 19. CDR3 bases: TGTGCCTGTCATCTGGTCTCATTAAGCGGGGGATCCTCCTACGAGCAGTACTTC. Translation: CACHLVSLSGGSSYEQYF.

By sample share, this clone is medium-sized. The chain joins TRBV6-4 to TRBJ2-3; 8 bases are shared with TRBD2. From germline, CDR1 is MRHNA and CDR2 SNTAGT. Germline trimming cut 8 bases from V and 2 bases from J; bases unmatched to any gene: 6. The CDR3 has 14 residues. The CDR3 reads CASAAGGATDTQYF. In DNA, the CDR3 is TGTGCCAGCGCCGCGGGGGGTGCCACAGATACGCAGTATTTT.

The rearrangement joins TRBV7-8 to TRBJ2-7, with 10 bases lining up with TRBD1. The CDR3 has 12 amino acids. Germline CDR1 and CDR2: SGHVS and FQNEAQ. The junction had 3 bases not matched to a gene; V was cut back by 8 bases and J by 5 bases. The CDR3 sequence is CASRGQGNEQYF. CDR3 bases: TGTGCCAGCCGGGGACAGGGGAACGAGCAGTACTTC. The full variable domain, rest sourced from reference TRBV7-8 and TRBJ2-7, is GAGVSQSPRYKVAKRGQDVALRCDPISGHVSLFWYQQALGQGPEFLTYFQNEAQLDKSGLPSDRFFAERPEGSVSTLKIQRTQQEDSAVYLCASRGQGNEQYFGPGTRLTVT.

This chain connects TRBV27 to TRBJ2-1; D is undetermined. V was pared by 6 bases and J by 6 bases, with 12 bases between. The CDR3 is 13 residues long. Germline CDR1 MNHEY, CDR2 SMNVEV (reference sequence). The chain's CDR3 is CASRSFVSNEQFF. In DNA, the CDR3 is TGTGCCAGCAGATCTTTTGTATCCAATGAGCAGTTCTTC.

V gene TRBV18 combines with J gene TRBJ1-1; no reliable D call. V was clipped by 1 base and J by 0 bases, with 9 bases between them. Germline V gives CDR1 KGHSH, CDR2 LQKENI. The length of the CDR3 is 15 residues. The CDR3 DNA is TGTGCCAGCTCACCACAAGGAGGGATGAACACTGAAGCTTTCTTT. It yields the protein CASSPQGGMNTEAFF.

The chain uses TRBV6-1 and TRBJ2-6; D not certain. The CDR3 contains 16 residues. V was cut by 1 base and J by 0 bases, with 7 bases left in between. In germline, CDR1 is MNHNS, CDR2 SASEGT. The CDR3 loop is CASSEDGLSGANVLTF. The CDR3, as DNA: TGTGCCAGCAGTGAAGATGGGCTCTCTGGGGCCAACGTCCTGACTTTC.

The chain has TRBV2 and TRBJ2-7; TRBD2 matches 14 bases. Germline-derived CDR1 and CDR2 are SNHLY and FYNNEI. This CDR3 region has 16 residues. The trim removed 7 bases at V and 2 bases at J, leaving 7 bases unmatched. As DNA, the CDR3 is TGTGCCAGCAAGAGAGGGACTAGCGGGGGAGCCTACGAGCAGTACTTC. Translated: CASKRGTSGGAYEQYF.

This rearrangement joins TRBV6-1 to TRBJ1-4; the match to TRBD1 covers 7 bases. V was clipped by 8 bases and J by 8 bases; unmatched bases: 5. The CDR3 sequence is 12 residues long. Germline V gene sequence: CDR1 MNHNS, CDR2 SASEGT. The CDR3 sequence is CASEGQTEKLFF. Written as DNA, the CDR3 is TGTGCCAGCGAGGGACAGACAGAAAAACTGTTTTTT.

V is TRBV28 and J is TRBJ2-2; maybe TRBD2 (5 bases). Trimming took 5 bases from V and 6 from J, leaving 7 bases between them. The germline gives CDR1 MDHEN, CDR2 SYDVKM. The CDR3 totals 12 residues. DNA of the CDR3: TGTGCCAGCAGTAGAGGGCCCGGGGAGCTGTTTTTT. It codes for CASSRGPGELFF.

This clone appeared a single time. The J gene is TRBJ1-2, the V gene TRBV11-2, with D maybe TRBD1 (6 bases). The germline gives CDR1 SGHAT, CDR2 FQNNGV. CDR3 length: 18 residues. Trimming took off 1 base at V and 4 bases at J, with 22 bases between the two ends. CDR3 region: CASSLGVGQGPSIYGYTF. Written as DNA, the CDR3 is TGTGCCAGCAGCTTAGGGGTGGGGCAGGGGCCTTCCATCTATGGCTACACCTTC.